The TCR beta chain described here comes from a study of blood T cell repertoires in COVID-19. During active infection, Seattle patients enrolled and were then monitored through disease. J lost 4 bases, V lost 2 bases, and 7 bases had no gene match. Germline CDR1 reads SNHLY; CDR2 reads FYNNEI. The CDR3 runs to 15 residues. Original processing notes: Reference gene primers were amplified, and this amplification served to estimate nucleated cell counts. The protocol was immunoSEQ multiplex PCR, while the TCRdb copy is restricted to in-frame clones and leaves out a portion. V, J and clone size were drawn from that table, and D and trimming were deduced from the DNA. The profile shows over 250,000 clones, about 89% of them singletons.

The sequencing sample was made of peripheral blood. The J gene is TRBJ1-2, the V gene TRBV2; 7 bases fit TRBD1. The TCR sequence derives from a woman aged 30 to 39 with COVID-19, enrolled during active disease. CDR3 coding DNA: TGTGCCAGCAGTGAAAGGAACAGGGGAGCCTATGGCTACACCTTC. The encoded protein is CASSERNRGAYGYTF.